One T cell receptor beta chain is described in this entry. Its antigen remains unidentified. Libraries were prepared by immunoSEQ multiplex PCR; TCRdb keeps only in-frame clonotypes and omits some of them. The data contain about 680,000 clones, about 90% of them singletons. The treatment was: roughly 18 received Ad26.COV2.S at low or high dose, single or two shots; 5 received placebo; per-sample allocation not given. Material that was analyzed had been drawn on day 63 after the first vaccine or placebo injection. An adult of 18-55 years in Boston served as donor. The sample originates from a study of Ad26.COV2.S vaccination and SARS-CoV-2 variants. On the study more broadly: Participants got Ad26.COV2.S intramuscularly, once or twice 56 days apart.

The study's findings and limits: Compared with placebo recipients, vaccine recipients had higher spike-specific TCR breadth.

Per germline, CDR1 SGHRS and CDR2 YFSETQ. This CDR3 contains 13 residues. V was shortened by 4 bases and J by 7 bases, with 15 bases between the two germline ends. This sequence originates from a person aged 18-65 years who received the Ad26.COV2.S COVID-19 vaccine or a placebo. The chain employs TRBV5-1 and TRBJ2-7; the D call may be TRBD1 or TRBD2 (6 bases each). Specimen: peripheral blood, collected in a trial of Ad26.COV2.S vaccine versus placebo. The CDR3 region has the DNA TGCGCCAGCAGCCCAAACCAAGGGGGGGAGCAGTACTTC. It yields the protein CASSPNQGGEQYF.